This note documents a single TCR beta chain sequence. Antigen: not known. The CDR3 length is 13 residues. The V end lost 0 bases, the J end lost 6 bases, and 9 bases lay between the germline ends. CDR1 and CDR2 from the germline V gene are GTSNPN and SVGIG (reference sequence). The data stem from a study of long-term antiretroviral therapy in people with HIV. Study-wide background: Sampling started about a decade before the 2015 immediate-ART recommendation.

Study-wide results and caveats: Diversity went up after ART and still fell short of transplant donor controls.

Sequencing relied on immunoSEQ assay v3.0, run at survey level. Clones were sequenced by immunoSEQ multiplex PCR, and TCRdb holds only the in-frame ones, with some missing. This table has around 30,000 clones, roughly 93% appearing once. The chain couples TRBV30 to TRBJ1-5, with D unresolved. This specimen consisted of unsorted PBMCs, obtained approximately 7.4 years after starting antiretroviral therapy. The TCR was taken from a man aged 50 to 60 with HIV. Written as DNA, the CDR3 is TGTGCCTGGAGTGTAGAGGGTCGTCAGCCCCAGCATTTT. Translating it yields CAWSVEGRQPQHF.